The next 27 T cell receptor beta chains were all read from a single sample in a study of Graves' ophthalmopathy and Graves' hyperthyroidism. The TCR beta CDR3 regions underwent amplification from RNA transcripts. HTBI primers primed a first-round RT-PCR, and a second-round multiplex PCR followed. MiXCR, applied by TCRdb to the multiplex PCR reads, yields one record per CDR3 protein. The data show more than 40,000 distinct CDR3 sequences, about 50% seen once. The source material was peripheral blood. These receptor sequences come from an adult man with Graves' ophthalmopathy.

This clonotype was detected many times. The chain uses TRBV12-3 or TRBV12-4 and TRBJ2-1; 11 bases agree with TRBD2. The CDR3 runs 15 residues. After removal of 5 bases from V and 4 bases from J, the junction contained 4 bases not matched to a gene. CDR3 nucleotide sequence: TGTGCCAGCAGTCGGAGGACTAGCGGGTACAATGAGCAGTTCTTC. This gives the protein CASSRRTSGYNEQFF.

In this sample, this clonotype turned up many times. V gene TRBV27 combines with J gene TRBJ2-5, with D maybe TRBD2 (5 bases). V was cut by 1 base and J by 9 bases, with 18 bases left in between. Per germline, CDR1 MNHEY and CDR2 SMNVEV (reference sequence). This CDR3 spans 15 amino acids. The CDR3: CASSLLGRTMVAQYF. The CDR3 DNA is TGTGCCAGCAGTTTATTGGGGAGAACAATGGTGGCCCAGTACTTC.

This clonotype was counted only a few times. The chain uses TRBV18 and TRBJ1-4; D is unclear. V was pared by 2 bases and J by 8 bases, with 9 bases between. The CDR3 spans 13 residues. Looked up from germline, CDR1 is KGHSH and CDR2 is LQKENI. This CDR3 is CASSPEFEEKLFF. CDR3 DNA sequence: TGTGCCAGCTCACCAGAGTTCGAAGAAAAACTGTTTTTT. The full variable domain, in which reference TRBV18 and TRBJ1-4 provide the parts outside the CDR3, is NAGVMQNPRHLVRRRGQEARLRCSPMKGHSHVYWYRQLPEEGLKFMVYLQKENIIDESGMPKERFSAEFPKEGPSILRIQQVVRGDSAAYFCASSPEFEEKLFFGSGTQLSVL.

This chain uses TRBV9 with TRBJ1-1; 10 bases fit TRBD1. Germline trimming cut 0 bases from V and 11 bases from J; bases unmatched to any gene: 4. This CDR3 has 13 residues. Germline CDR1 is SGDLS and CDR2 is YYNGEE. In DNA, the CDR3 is TGTGCCAGCAGCGTAGGACAGGGGGCACGGGCTTTCTTT. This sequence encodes CASSVGQGARAFF.

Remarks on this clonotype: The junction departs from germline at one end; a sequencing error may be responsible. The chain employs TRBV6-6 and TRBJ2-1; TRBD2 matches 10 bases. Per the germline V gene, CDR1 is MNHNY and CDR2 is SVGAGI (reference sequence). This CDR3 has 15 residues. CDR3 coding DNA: TGTGCCAGCAGCTCGAGCGGGAGGGCATACAATGAGCGGTTCTTC. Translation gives CASSSSGRAYNERFF.

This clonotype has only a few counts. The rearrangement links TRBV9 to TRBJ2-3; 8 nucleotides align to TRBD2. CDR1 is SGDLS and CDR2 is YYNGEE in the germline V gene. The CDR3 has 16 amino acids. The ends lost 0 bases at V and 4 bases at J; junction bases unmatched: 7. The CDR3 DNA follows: TGTGCCAGCAGCGTAGAGTCGGGAGGGCCACCAGATACGCAGTATTTT. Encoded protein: CASSVESGGPPDTQYF.

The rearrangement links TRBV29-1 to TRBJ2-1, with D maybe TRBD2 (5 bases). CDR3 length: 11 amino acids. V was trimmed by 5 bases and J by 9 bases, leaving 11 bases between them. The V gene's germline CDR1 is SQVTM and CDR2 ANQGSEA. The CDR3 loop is CSVWALAEQFF. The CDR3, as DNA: TGCAGCGTTTGGGCCCTAGCTGAGCAGTTCTTC.

Here the CDR3 reads CASCTGTSDQETQYF. DNA for the CDR3: TGTGCCAGCTGTACCGGGACTAGCGACCAAGAGACCCAGTACTTC. The chain has TRBV25-1 and TRBJ2-5, with TRBD2 matching 10 bases. V was pared by 8 bases and J by 0 bases, with 6 bases of the junction left unmatched. The germline V gene encodes CDR1 MGHDK and CDR2 SYGVNS. The CDR3 consists of 15 residues. The variable domain in full, completed from reference TRBV25-1 and TRBJ2-5, reads EADIYQTPRYLVIGTGKKITLECSQTMGHDKMYWYQQDPGMELHLIHYSYGVNSTEKGDLSSESTVSRIRTEHFPLTLESARPSHTSQYLCASCTGTSDQETQYFGPGTRLLVL.

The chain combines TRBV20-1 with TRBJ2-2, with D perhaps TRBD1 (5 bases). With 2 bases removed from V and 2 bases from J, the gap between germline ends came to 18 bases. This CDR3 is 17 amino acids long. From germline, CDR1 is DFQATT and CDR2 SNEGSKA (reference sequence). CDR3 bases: TGCAGTGCTAGATCAGGGTCGCCCTCTGGAAACACCGGGGAGCTGTTTTTT. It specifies CSARSGSPSGNTGELFF.

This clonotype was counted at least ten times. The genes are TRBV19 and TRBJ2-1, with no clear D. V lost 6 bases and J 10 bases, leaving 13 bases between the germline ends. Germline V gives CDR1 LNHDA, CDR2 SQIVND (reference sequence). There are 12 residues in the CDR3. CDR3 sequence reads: CASRDGVREQFF. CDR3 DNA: TGTGCCAGTAGGGATGGGGTAAGGGAGCAGTTCTTC.

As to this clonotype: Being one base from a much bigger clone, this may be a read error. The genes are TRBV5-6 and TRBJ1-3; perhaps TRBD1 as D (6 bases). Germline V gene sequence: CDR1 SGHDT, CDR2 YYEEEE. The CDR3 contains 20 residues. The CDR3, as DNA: TGTGCCGGCAGCTTGGTCCTAACGCCGGGACAAATAAACTCTGGAAACACCATATATTTT. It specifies CAGSLVLTPGQINSGNTIYF. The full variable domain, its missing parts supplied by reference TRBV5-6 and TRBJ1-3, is DAGVTQSPTHLIKTRGQQVTLRCSPKSGHDTVSWYQQALGQGPQFIFQYYEEEERQRGNFPDRFSGHQFPNYSSELNVNALLLGDSALYLCAGSLVLTPGQINSGNTIYFGEGSWLTVV.

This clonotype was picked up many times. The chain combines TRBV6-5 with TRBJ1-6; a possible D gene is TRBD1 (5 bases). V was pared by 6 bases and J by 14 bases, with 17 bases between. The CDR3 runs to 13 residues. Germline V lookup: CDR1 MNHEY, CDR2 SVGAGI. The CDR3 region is CASSRPSTDTLHF. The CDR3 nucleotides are TGTGCCAGCAGCCGACCCTCGACAGACACCCTCCACTTT.

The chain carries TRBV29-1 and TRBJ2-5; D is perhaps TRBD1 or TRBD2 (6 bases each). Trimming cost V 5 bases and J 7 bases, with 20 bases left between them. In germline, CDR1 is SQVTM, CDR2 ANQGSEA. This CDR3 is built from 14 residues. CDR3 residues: CSVRMGGAGGTQYF. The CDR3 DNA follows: TGCAGCGTTAGAATGGGGGGCGCCGGAGGGACCCAGTACTTC.

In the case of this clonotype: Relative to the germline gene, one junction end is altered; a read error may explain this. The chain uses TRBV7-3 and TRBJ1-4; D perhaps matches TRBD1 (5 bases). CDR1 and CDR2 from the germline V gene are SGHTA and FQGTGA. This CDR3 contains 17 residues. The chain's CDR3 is CASSLGALITTNEKLFF. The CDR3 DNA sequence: TGTGCCAGCAGTCTTGGGGCTTTAATAACAACTAATGAAAAACTGTTTTTC.

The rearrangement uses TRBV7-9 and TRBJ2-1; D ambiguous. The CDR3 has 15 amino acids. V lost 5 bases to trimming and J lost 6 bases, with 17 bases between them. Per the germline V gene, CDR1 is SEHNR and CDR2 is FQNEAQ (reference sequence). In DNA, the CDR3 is TGTGCCAGCAGCCTCCACCTCAGTGTTTTCAATGAGCAGTTCTTC. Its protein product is CASSLHLSVFNEQFF.

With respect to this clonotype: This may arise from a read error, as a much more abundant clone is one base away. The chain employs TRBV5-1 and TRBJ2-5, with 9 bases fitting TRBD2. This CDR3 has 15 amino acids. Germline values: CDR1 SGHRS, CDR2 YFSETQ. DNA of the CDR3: TGCGTCAGCAGCCCGATAGCGGGGGTGGGAGAGACCCAGTACTTC. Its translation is CVSSPIAGVGETQYF.

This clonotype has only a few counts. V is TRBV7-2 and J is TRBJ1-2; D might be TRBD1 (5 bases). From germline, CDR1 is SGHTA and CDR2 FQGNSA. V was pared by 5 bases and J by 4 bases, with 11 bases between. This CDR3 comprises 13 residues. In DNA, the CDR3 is TGTGCCAGCAGCCTGGGGCTGGGCTATGGCTACACCTTC. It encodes CASSLGLGYGYTF.

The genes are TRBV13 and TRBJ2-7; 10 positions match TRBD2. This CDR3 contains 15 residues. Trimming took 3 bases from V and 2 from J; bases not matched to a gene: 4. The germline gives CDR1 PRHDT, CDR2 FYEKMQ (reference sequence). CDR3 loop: CASSFSGRPPYEQYF. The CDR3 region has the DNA TGTGCCAGCAGCTTTAGCGGGAGGCCCCCCTACGAGCAGTACTTC.

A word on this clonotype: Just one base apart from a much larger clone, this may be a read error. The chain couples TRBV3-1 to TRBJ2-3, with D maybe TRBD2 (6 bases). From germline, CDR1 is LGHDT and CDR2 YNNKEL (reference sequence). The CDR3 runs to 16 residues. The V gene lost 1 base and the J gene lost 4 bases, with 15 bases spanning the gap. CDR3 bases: TGTGCCAGCAGCCAAGTTATTTGGCGGGGAGCAGATACGCAGTATTTT. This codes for CASSQVIWRGADTQYF.

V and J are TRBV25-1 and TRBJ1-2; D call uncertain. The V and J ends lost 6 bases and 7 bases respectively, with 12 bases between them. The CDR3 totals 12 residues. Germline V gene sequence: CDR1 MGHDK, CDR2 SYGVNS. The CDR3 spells CASSFSSSGYTF. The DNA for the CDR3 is TGTGCCAGCAGCTTCTCCTCGTCTGGCTACACCTTC.

The CDR3 spells CASSLRPMGYGYTF. CDR3 sequence (DNA): TGTGCCAGCAGCTTAAGGCCCATGGGCTATGGCTACACCTTC. This chain joins TRBV7-3 and TRBJ1-2, with unresolved D. The V gene's germline CDR1 is SGHTA and CDR2 FQGTGA. The CDR3 has 14 residues. The V gene lost 1 base and the J gene lost 4 bases, with 10 bases spanning the gap.

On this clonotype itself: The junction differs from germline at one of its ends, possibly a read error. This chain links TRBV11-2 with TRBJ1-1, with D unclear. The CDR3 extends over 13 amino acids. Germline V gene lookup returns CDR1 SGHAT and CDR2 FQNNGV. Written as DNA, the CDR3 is TGCGCCAGCGGCTTTGGGAGGGAGACTGAAGCTTTCTTT. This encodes CASGFGRETEAFF. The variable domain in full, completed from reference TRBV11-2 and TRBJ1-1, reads EAGVAQSPRYKIIEKRQSVAFWCNPISGHATLYWYQQILGQGPKLLIQFQNNGVVDDSQLPKDRFSAERLKGVDSTLKIQPAKLEDSAVYLCASGFGRETEAFFGQGTRLTVV.

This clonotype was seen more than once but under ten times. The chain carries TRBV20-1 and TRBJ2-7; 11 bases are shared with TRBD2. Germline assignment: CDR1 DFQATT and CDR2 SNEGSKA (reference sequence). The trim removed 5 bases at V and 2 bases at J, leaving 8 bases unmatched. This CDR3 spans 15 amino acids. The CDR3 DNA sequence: TGCAGTGCTCATCGAACTAGCGGGAGTGCCTACGAGCAGTACTTC. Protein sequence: CSAHRTSGSAYEQYF.

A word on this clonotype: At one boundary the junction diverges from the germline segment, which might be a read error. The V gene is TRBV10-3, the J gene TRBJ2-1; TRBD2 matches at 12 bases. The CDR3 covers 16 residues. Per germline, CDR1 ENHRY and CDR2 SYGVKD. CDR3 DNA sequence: TGTGCCATCAGTGAGTCGCGACTAGCGGGGGCAAATGAGCGGTTCTTC. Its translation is CAISESRLAGANERFF.

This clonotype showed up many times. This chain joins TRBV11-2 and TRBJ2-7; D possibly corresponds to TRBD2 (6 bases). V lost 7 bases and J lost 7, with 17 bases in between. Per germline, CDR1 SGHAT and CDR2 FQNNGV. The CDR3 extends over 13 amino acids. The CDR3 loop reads CASTKTGVGEQYF. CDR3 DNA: TGTGCCAGCACCAAAACGGGGGTCGGGGAGCAGTACTTC.

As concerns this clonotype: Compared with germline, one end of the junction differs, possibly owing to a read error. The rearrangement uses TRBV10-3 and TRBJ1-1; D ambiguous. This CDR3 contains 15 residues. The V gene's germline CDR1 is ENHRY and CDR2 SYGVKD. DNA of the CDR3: TGTGCCATCAGTGAGAGGCTAGCGGGTAACAATGAAGCTTTCTTT. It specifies CAISERLAGNNEAFF.

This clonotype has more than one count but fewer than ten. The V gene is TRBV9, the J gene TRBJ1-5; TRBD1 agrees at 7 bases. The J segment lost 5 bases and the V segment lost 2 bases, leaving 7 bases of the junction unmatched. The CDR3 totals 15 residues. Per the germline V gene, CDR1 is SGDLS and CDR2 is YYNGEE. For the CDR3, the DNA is TGTGCCAGCAGCGTGGAGGACAGGATAGATCAGCCCCAGCATTTT. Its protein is CASSVEDRIDQPQHF.